The count of the clone carrying this T cell receptor beta chain is one. This CDR3 is also generated by other DNA sequences in the sample. This record comes from a study of blood T cell repertoires in COVID-19. Study in general: Samples representing acute and convalescent COVID-19 were sourced from the United States, Italy and Spain.

TCRdb's table, derived via immunoSEQ multiplex PCR, lists solely in-frame clones and lacks some. The sample records roughly 240,000 clones, roughly 86% being singletons. The CDR3 has 15 amino acids. V lost 4 bases and J lost 1; bases outside the gene matches: 7. The V gene's germline CDR1 is MNHEY and CDR2 SMNVEV (reference sequence). The receptor was derived from a woman in her forties or fifties who had recovered from COVID-19. The sequenced sample was PBMCs or T cells enriched from blood (not recorded which). This chain connects TRBV27 to TRBJ2-7, with TRBD2 matching 7 bases. The CDR3 loop reads CASSSSGGRSYEQYF. The CDR3 DNA reads as TGTGCCAGCAGTTCCTCGGGGGGACGGTCCTACGAGCAGTACTTC.